The 13 T cell receptor beta chains presented below share a single source sample, sequenced in a study of CD4 T cells in relation to SARS-CoV-2 and coronaviruses. Profiling relied on immunoSEQ multiplex PCR, and the TCRdb table lists in-frame clones only, not all of them. The sample lists about 26,000 clones; around 80% were seen once. No antigen has been assigned to these receptors. CD4+ T cells from unexposed donors were obtained before the COVID-19 pandemic (2011-2018). Isolation of CD4+ T cells took place after about 9 days in culture. The source material was CD4+ T cells from PBMCs, cultured in vitro. Source of these receptors: a human donor in good health.

The genes are TRBV5-6 and TRBJ1-2; D call uncertain. Deletions cut 2 bases from V and 2 bases from J, with 7 bases between. Germline loops: CDR1 SGHDT, CDR2 YYEEEE. This CDR3 comprises 13 residues. The CDR3 spells CASSFGENYGYTF. In DNA form, the CDR3 reads TGTGCCAGCAGCTTCGGAGAAAACTATGGCTACACCTTC.

This clone appeared a few times. J is TRBJ1-5 and V is TRBV3-1 (or the pseudogene TRBV3-2), with D possibly matching TRBD1 (6 bases). The ends were cut back, 1 base at V and 7 bases at J, with 14 bases in the middle. The CDR3 loop spans 15 amino acids. Germline V gene sequence: CDR1 LGHDT, CDR2 YNNKEL (reference sequence). The CDR3, as DNA: TGTGCCAGCAGCCAAGTTTGGGGGCCGGAGCAGCCCCAGCATTTT. This translates into CASSQVWGPEQPQHF.

This clone showed up just a few times. The chain employs TRBV28 and TRBJ1-4, with D perhaps TRBD1 (6 bases). The CDR3 extends over 17 amino acids. Germline V gene sequence: CDR1 MDHEN, CDR2 SYDVKM. The germline V and J ends were trimmed by 6 bases and 11 bases, with 28 bases remaining between them. This chain's CDR3 is CASSQLTLGTRGRKLFF. CDR3 bases: TGTGCCAGCAGCCAACTGACCCTCGGGACAAGAGGGCGGAAACTGTTTTTT.

This clone appeared once. This chain joins TRBV19 and TRBJ2-3, with D perhaps matching TRBD2 (5 bases). CDR1 and CDR2 (germline): LNHDA, SQIVND (reference sequence). This CDR3 comprises 15 residues. Trimming stripped 2 bases from V and 2 bases from J, with 11 bases between. The CDR3 DNA is TGTGCCAGTAGTATAAGTAGCGACTTCACAGATACGCAGTATTTT. Translating gives CASSISSDFTDTQYF.

V is TRBV19 and J is TRBJ2-1; weak D call: TRBD2 (7 bases). The CDR3 totals 15 residues. CDR1 is LNHDA, CDR2 SQIVND, per germline (reference sequence). V lost 5 bases to trimming and J lost 4 bases, with 15 bases between them. The DNA for the CDR3 is TGTGCCAGTAGTCCTAAGGGGGGGTTTTACAATGAGCAGTTCTTC. This codes for CASSPKGGFYNEQFF.

The chain has TRBV6-2 or TRBV6-3 and TRBJ2-7; 9 bases are a match to TRBD2. In germline, CDR1 is MNHEY, CDR2 SVGEGT. This CDR3 region has 13 residues. The junction had 1 base not matched to a gene; V was cut back by 4 bases and J by 3 bases. CDR3 region: CASSFSGGYEQYF. For the CDR3, the DNA is TGTGCCAGCAGTTTTAGCGGGGGCTACGAGCAGTACTTC.

The chain is built from TRBV9 and TRBJ2-3; 7 nucleotides agree with TRBD2. From germline, CDR1 is SGDLS and CDR2 YYNGEE. This CDR3 contains 17 residues. V dropped 1 base and J dropped 6; count of bases not matched to a gene: 14. DNA for the CDR3: TGTGCCAGCAGCGTAAGCCCCGGGACGGGGGGTATGGATACGCAGTATTTT. Translation gives CASSVSPGTGGMDTQYF. The full variable domain, in which reference TRBV9 and TRBJ2-3 provide the parts outside the CDR3, is DSGVTQTPKHLITATGQRVTLRCSPRSGDLSVYWYQQSLDQGLQFLIQYYNGEERAKGNILERFSAQQFPDLHSELNLSSLELGDSALYFCASSVSPGTGGMDTQYFGPGTRLTVL.

This sequence joins TRBV27 and TRBJ1-1, with D perhaps matching TRBD1 (6 bases). Trimming pared 6 bases from V and 4 bases from J, leaving 15 bases between. This CDR3 region has 14 residues. In germline, CDR1 is MNHEY, CDR2 SMNVEV (reference sequence). The CDR3 loop is CASRGHGGSTEAFF. CDR3 DNA sequence: TGTGCCAGCAGGGGACACGGTGGTTCCACTGAAGCTTTCTTT.

The chain links TRBV18 to TRBJ1-1; weak D call: TRBD1 (6 bases). Germline-derived CDR1 and CDR2 are KGHSH and LQKENI. The V and J ends lost 0 bases and 0 bases respectively, with 14 bases between them. This CDR3 comprises 17 residues. The CDR3 bases are TGTGCCAGCTCACCACCTGGGGCAGGGGTCATGAACACTGAAGCTTTCTTT. Encoded protein: CASSPPGAGVMNTEAFF.

The CDR3 sequence is CASSPTDREGYTF. The DNA of the CDR3 is TGTGCCAGCTCACCTACCGACAGGGAGGGCTACACCTTC. The genes are TRBV18 and TRBJ1-2, with TRBD1 identical over 7 bases. CDR3 size: 13 residues. Germline CDR1 and CDR2: KGHSH and LQKENI. V trimming: 3 bases; J trimming: 8 bases; junction bases outside the gene matches: 6.

This clone was seen a handful of times. The J gene is TRBJ2-1, the V gene TRBV5-1; 10 nucleotides align to TRBD2. Losses at the gene ends were 5 bases for V and 10 bases for J; bases not matched to a gene: 9. There are 14 residues in the CDR3. Germline CDR1 is SGHRS and CDR2 is YFSETQ. DNA of the CDR3: TGCGCCAGCAGTCCAGCGGGGGGGCTGGAGGAGCAGTTCTTC. Translation gives CASSPAGGLEEQFF.

This clone was counted a single time. V gene TRBV4-1 combines with J gene TRBJ2-7; tentative D call: TRBD2 (5 bases). V shed 1 base and J shed 8 bases, with 12 bases lying between them. This CDR3 has 13 amino acids. Germline V gives CDR1 MGHRA, CDR2 YSYEKL. The CDR3 nucleotides are TGCGCCAGCAGCCAAGTAGACCTCGGGAAGCAGTACTTC. This sequence encodes CASSQVDLGKQYF.

This clone occurred a few times. The genes are TRBV11-2 and TRBJ2-2; 10 nucleotides line up with TRBD2. The germline gives CDR1 SGHAT, CDR2 FQNNGV. V lost 6 bases, J lost 4 bases, and 5 bases stayed unmatched. The CDR3 extends over 15 amino acids. The CDR3 region is CASRKLAGSTGELFF. CDR3 DNA sequence: TGTGCCAGCAGGAAACTAGCGGGAAGCACCGGGGAGCTGTTTTTT.